A selection of T cell receptor beta chains follows, all from one sample in a study of T-cell reconstitution after alpha-beta-depleted transplantation in children. Using its own MiXCR run on the PCR reads, TCRdb lists one record per CDR3 protein. The table has 330,000 or so distinct CDR3 sequences, roughly a tenth seen once. This specimen was PBMCs, taken before TCRalphabeta/CD19-depleted stem cell transplant. Receptors originate from a boy younger than two with acute myeloid leukemia, due to receive a stem cell transplant. The CDR3 runs from the conserved cysteine through the conserved F or W. The D gene is left open where the match is weak. Part of the rows lack a size; the others show once, few, many or a class for expanded clones.

abundance	d_gene	v_gene	j_gene	CDR3aa	CDR3nt
many	.	TRBV5-1	TRBJ2-4	CASSRLWGTGNIQYF	TGCGCCAGCAGCCGGCTGTGGGGTACAGGAAACATTCAGTACTTC
many	TRBD2	TRBV18	TRBJ2-1	CASSPLAGRSYNEQFF	TGTGCCAGCTCACCACTAGCGGGGCGCTCCTACAATGAGCAGTTCTTC
.	.	TRBV19	TRBJ2-5	CASSGPARETQYF	TGTGCCAGCTCGGGACCAGCGAGGGAGACCCAGTACTTC
many	TRBD1	TRBV15	TRBJ2-5	CATSRGKGAETQYF	TGTGCCACCAGCAGAGGGAAGGGGGCAGAGACCCAGTACTTC
many	.	TRBV3-1	TRBJ1-4	CASSQSGANEKLFF	TGTGCCAGCAGCCAATCAGGGGCTAATGAAAAACTGTTTTTT
many	.	TRBV20-1	TRBJ2-7	CSARGGYEQYF	TGCAGTGCTAGAGGGGGCTACGAGCAGTACTTC
many	TRBD1	TRBV5-1	TRBJ2-7	CASSLGGQDYEQYF	TGCGCCAGCAGCTTGGGTGGACAGGACTACGAGCAGTACTTC
many	.	TRBV7-2	TRBJ2-5	CASSYAGSETQYF	TGTGCCAGCAGCTACGCAGGGTCGGAGACCCAGTACTTC
few	.	TRBV7-2	TRBJ2-3	CASSFSLPDTQYF	TGTGCCAGCAGCTTTTCATTGCCAGATACGCAGTATTTT
many	.	TRBV11-2	TRBJ2-7	CASSLVSVGYPSYEQYF	TGTGCCAGCAGCTTAGTATCAGTGGGGTACCCCTCCTACGAGCAGTACTTC
.	TRBD1	TRBV2	TRBJ1-1	CASSETGQGAFAEAFF	TGTGCCAGCAGTGAAACGGGACAGGGGGCGTTTGCTGAAGCTTTCTTT
many	.	TRBV12-3/TRBV12-4	TRBJ2-3	CASSPRHTDTQYF	TGTGCCAGCAGTCCAAGGCACACAGATACGCAGTATTTT
.	.	TRBV20-1	TRBJ1-1	CSARASLLRGRGNTEAFF	TGCAGTGCTAGAGCGTCTTTACTAAGAGGAAGGGGGAACACTGAAGCTTTCTTT
many	.	TRBV10-2	TRBJ1-2	CASSEGPDVNYGYTF	TGCGCCAGCAGTGAGGGACCGGACGTTAACTATGGCTACACCTTC
many	.	TRBV3-1	TRBJ2-4	CASSQFLPDLAKNIQYF	TGTGCCAGCAGCCAATTTCTGCCAGATCTAGCCAAAAACATTCAGTACTTC
many	TRBD2	TRBV5-1	TRBJ2-3	CASSSGAGGLQDTQYF	TGCGCCAGCAGCTCCGGAGCGGGGGGCCTTCAAGATACGCAGTATTTT
.	TRBD1	TRBV12-3/TRBV12-4	TRBJ2-3	CASSTTGEGDTQYF	TGTGCCAGCAGTACAACAGGGGAAGGAGATACGCAGTATTTT
many	TRBD2	TRBV7-9	TRBJ2-3	CAISLALAGSTDTQYF	TGTGCCATCAGCTTAGCCTTAGCGGGGAGCACAGATACGCAGTATTTT
.	.	TRBV19	TRBJ2-5	CASSNLGETQYF	TGTGCCAGTAGTAATCTCGGGGAGACCCAGTACTTC
many	TRBD1	TRBV20-1	TRBJ2-5	CSARGTGQETQYF	TGCAGTGCTAGAGGGACAGGTCAAGAGACCCAGTACTTC
many	TRBD1	TRBV6-5	TRBJ1-1	CASSYLDRSRGAFF	TGTGCCAGCAGTTACCTGGACAGGTCTAGGGGAGCTTTCTTT
many	.	TRBV12-3/TRBV12-4	TRBJ2-7	CASSLTGGHYEQYF	TGTGCCAGCAGTTTAACCGGGGGTCACTACGAGCAGTACTTC
many	TRBD1	TRBV20-1	TRBJ2-1	CSARDRGYNEQFF	TGCAGTGCTAGGGACAGGGGCTACAATGAGCAGTTCTTC
many	.	TRBV20-1	TRBJ2-5	CSAWAEGTQYF	TGCAGTGCGTGGGCCGAGGGGACCCAGTACTTC
.	TRBD2	TRBV6-2/TRBV6-3	TRBJ2-7	CASQIYSGTSEQYF	TGTGCCAGCCAAATCTATAGCGGGACGAGTGAGCAGTACTTC
few	TRBD1	TRBV12-3/TRBV12-4	TRBJ2-4	CASRPRQGALAKNIQYF	TGTGCCAGCAGGCCCCGACAGGGGGCCTTAGCCAAAAACATTCAGTACTTC
many	TRBD1	TRBV5-5	TRBJ2-3	CASSLDRGPQYF	TGTGCCAGCAGCTTGGATAGGGGGCCCCAGTATTTT
many	.	TRBV29-1	TRBJ1-2	CSVEWQPSRGYTF	TGCAGCGTTGAGTGGCAGCCTAGCCGTGGCTACACCTTC
many	TRBD2	TRBV29-1	TRBJ2-1	CSVGTSDEQFF	TGCAGCGTTGGGACTAGCGATGAGCAGTTCTTC
many	.	TRBV29-1	TRBJ2-1	CSVLQGGGNEQFF	TGCAGCGTTCTTCAGGGGGGTGGGAATGAGCAGTTCTTC
.	.	TRBV6-6	TRBJ1-1	CASMPWGGTEAFF	TGTGCCAGTATGCCGTGGGGGGGCACTGAAGCTTTCTTT